This T cell receptor (beta chain) was profiled in a study of T cell changes during pregnancy in multiple sclerosis. The germline V gene has CDR1 LNHDA and CDR2 SQIVND (reference sequence). Trimming took 10 bases from V and 0 from J, leaving 21 bases between them. The CDR3 consists of 17 residues. Profiled with immunoSEQ multiplex PCR; TCRdb holds only in-frame clones, not every one. This table has 60,000 or so clones, 75% to 90% appearing once. The sequenced sample was peripheral blood, obtained in the first trimester of pregnancy. The J gene is TRBJ2-2, the V gene TRBV19, with D tentatively TRBD2 (7 bases). This clonotype was sampled from a female donor in good health, enrolled as a control in a pregnancy study. CDR3 DNA sequence: TGTGCCACCAAGGGGGGGGCGCTCCCGGCGAACACCGGGGAGCTGTTTTTT. Its protein is CATKGGALPANTGELFF.